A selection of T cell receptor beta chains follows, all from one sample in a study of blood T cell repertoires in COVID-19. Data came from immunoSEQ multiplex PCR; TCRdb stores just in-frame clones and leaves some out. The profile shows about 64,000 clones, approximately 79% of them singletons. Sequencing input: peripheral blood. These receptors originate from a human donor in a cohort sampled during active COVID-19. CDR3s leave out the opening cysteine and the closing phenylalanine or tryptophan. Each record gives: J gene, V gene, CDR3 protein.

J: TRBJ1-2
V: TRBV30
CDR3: AWSGALGYGYT

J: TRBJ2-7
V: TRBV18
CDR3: ASSPRNPGDEQY

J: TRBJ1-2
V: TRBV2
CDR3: ASIGIPKTGQGYGYT

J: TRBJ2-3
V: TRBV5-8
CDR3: ASSLQGAVVTDTQY

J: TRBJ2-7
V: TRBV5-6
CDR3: ASSFEDRGNEQY

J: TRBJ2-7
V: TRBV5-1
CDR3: ASSLGQGLDEQY

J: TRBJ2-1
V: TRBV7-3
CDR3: ASSLTSAGISEQF

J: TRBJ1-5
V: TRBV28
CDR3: ASIWGRNNQPQH

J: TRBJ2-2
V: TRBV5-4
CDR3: ASSIGVVANTGELF

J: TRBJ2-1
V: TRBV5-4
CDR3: ASSPGTSGIFPPDQF

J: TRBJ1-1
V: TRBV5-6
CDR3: ASSRRKNTEAF

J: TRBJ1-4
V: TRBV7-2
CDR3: ASSLDRVNLGVTNEKLF

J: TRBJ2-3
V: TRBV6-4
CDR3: ASSALAGDPSDTQY

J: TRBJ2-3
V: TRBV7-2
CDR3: ASRTGGRAGSSTDTQY

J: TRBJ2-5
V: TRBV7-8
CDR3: ASSLGSRGEETQY

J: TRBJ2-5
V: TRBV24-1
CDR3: ATSDPTGGYQETQY

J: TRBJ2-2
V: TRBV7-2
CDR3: ASSLVGLSTGELF

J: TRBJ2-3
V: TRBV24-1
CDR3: ATSDQGWGTDTQY

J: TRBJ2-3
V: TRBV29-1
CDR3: SVEYISSPEADTQY

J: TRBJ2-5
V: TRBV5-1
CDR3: ASSSGTSGIQETQY

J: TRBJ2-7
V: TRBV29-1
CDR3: SVDGVRAGEQY

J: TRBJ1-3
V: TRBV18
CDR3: ASSPFTGEGNTIY

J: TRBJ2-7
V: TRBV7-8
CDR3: ASSLEGAGESYEQY

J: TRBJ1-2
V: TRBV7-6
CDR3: ASSAEGVNYGYT

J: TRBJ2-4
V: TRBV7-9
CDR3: ASSLLGGSGGAKNIQY

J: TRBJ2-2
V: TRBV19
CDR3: ASTPSREGPGELF

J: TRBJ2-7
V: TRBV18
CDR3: ASSPRRPGLAGEQY

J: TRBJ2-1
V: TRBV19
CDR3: ASSPRGAGGRNEQF

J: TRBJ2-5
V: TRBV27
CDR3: ASSSGWTQY

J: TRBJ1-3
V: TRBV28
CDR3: ASSYTGSGNTIY

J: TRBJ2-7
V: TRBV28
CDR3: ASSSHRTGPYEQY

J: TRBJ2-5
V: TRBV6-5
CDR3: ASSYRSSGKETQY

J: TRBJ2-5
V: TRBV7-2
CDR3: ASSRTGGRETQY

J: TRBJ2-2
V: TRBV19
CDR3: ASTYPGQGSTGELF

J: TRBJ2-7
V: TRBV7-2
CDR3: ASSFRQGSYEQY

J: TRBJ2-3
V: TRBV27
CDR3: ASSFPSSAGGTDTQY

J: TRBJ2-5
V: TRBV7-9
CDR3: ASSSAGLVESQY

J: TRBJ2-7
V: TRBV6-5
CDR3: ASKEVYTYEQY

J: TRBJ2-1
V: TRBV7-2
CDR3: ASSRSTSFYNEQF

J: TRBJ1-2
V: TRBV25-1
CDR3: ASRSQNYGYT

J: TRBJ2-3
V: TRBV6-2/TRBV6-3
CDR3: ASSYNERDTQY

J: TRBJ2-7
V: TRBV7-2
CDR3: ASSPGQGGPYEQY

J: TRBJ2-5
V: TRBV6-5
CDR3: ASSYSTSGLGAQY

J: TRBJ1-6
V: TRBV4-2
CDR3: ASSQEGEGSSPLH

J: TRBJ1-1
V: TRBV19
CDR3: ASSPTSRNTEAF

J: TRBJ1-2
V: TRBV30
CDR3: AWSPSRGASGYT

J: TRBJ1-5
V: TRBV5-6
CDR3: ASSLGGLGSNQPQH